The sequence of this T cell receptor (beta chain) was determined in a study of blood T cell repertoires in COVID-19. CDR1 is MNHEY, CDR2 SVGAGI, per germline. CDR3 length: 12 amino acids. Trimming took off 7 bases at V and 11 bases at J, with 17 bases between the two ends. In the authors' methods: From reference gene primer amplification, estimates of nucleated cell counts were derived. The method was immunoSEQ multiplex PCR; TCRdb's version includes in-frame clones alone and lacks a portion of them. V and J calls and clone size follow that table, whereas D and trimming were derived from the DNA. The table lists about 150,000 clones, 84% of them singletons.

Sequencing input: peripheral blood. The chain is built from TRBV6-5 and TRBJ1-1; D is undetermined. The TCR originated in a woman in her forties or fifties with acute or convalescent COVID-19. As DNA, the CDR3 is TGTGCCAGCACCGAGGAGATATTGAAGGCTTTCTTT. Protein: CASTEEILKAFF.